The 20 T cell receptor beta chains in this list originate from one sample, sequenced in a study of cytomegalovirus exposure and HLA in healthy donors. Researchers ran the PCR with 60 Vbeta and 13 Jbeta primers. Measured with immunoSEQ multiplex PCR; TCRdb has only the in-frame clones, and not every one. This specimen shows about 46,000 clones; the ten leading clones hold 0.9% to 1.2%. Material for sequencing was PBMCs. Source of these receptors: a middle-aged woman in good health and CMV-seronegative.

This chain joins TRBV5-1 and TRBJ2-1; tentative D call: TRBD1 (5 bases). The CDR3 has 14 residues. Germline V CDR1 and CDR2: SGHRS, YFSETQ. V lost 4 bases and J 3 bases, leaving 11 bases between the germline ends. The CDR3 loop is CASSDDRHYNEQFF. The CDR3 nucleotides read TGCGCCAGCAGCGACGACAGACACTACAATGAGCAGTTCTTC.

The chain links TRBV7-2 to TRBJ2-3, with 14 positions matching TRBD2. Germline CDR1 is SGHTA and CDR2 is FQGNSA. CDR3 length: 15 amino acids. V shed 8 bases, J shed 0 bases, and the junction held 1 base outside the gene matches. The CDR3 here is CASGLAGGSTDTQYF. The CDR3 nucleotides read TGTGCCAGCGGACTAGCGGGAGGAAGCACAGATACGCAGTATTTT.

J is TRBJ1-3 and V is TRBV5-1; TRBD1 agrees at 8 bases. Germline-derived CDR1 and CDR2 are SGHRS and YFSETQ. J gave up 0 bases and V 3 bases, and 2 bases lay outside the gene matches. This CDR3 contains 15 residues. CDR3 residues: CASSSTGDSGNTIYF. The CDR3 DNA reads as TGCGCCAGCAGCTCGACAGGGGACTCTGGAAACACCATATATTTT. Full variable domain (missing parts from reference TRBV5-1 and TRBJ1-3): KAGVTQTPRYLIKTRGQQVTLSCSPISGHRSVSWYQQTPGQGLQFLFEYFSETQRNKGNFPGRFSGRQFSNSRSEMNVSTLELGDSALYLCASSSTGDSGNTIYFGEGSWLTVV.

The chain uses TRBV7-9 and TRBJ2-4, with 13 positions matching TRBD2. The CDR3 runs 16 residues. Germline CDR1 and CDR2: SEHNR and FQNEAQ (reference sequence). The J segment lost 5 bases and the V segment lost 5 bases, leaving 6 bases of the junction unmatched. The CDR3 DNA sequence: TGTGCCAGCAGCCTCGGGACTAGCGGGATAGAAAACATTCAGTACTTC. Translation gives CASSLGTSGIENIQYF.

The chain has TRBV25-1 and TRBJ2-7, with 7 bases identical to TRBD1. V gave up 8 bases and J gave up 1 base; unmatched junction bases: 2. Germline CDR1 MGHDK, CDR2 SYGVNS. The CDR3 loop spans 12 amino acids. CDR3 bases: TGTGCCAGCGGGACAGAATCCTACGAGCAGTACTTC. Translation gives CASGTESYEQYF.

The chain employs TRBV7-2 and TRBJ2-7; 11 bases map to TRBD1. The CDR3 has 14 residues. The junction had 9 bases not matched to a gene; V was cut back by 5 bases and J by 9 bases. Germline loops: CDR1 SGHTA, CDR2 FQGNSA. The CDR3 sequence: CASSPPGDRGMQYF. The CDR3 DNA is TGTGCCAGCAGCCCCCCCGGGGACAGGGGGATGCAGTACTTC.

The rearrangement joins TRBV28 to TRBJ1-2; tentatively, D is TRBD1 (5 bases). The CDR3 covers 15 residues. Per germline, CDR1 MDHEN and CDR2 SYDVKM. V was pared by 6 bases and J by 3 bases, with 17 bases between. The CDR3 DNA sequence: TGTGCCAGCAGCCCACGGCTCCAGGGCTACTATGGCTACACCTTC. Translating gives CASSPRLQGYYGYTF.

To note about this clone: Germline and junction disagree at one end, which may indicate a read error. The rearrangement links TRBV18 to TRBJ1-1; D might be TRBD1 (6 bases). The germline CDR1 and CDR2 sequences are KGHSH and LQKENI. CDR3 size: 17 residues. The CDR3 loop reads CASSPRAAGGGDTEDFF. In DNA form, the CDR3 reads TGTGCCAGCTCACCGAGAGCAGCTGGGGGAGGGGACACTGAAGATTTCTTT.

The V gene is TRBV30, the J gene TRBJ2-1; maybe TRBD1 (6 bases). The CDR3 has 15 amino acids. Germline V gene lookup returns CDR1 GTSNPN and CDR2 SVGIG (reference sequence). Trimming pared 0 bases from V and 4 bases from J, leaving 13 bases between. The CDR3 DNA sequence: TGTGCCTGGAGTGTACGAGGGGGTCCGTACAATGAGCAGTTCTTC. Translating it yields CAWSVRGGPYNEQFF. Filled out from reference TRBV30 and TRBJ2-1, the complete variable domain reads SQTIHQWPATLVQPVGSPLSLECTVEGTSNPNLYWYRQAAGRGLQLLFYSVGIGQISSEVPQNLSASRPQDRQFILSSKKLLLSDSGFYLCAWSVRGGPYNEQFFGPGTRLTVL.

This chain connects TRBV7-3 to TRBJ1-1; D possibly corresponds to TRBD1 (6 bases). Germline loops: CDR1 SGHTA, CDR2 FQGTGA. Trimming removed 5 bases at V and 5 bases at J, with 15 bases between. This CDR3 is 14 amino acids long. The CDR3 coding sequence is TGTGCCAGCAGCAGGTCAGGGGTTGGGACTGAAGCTTTCTTT. It specifies CASSRSGVGTEAFF.

J is TRBJ2-1 and V is TRBV30, with 8 bases aligning to TRBD2. V shed 4 bases and J 10 bases; nucleotides not matched to a gene: 3. The CDR3 runs 11 residues. Germline assignment: CDR1 GTSNPN and CDR2 SVGIG (reference sequence). The CDR3: CAWTGGREQFF. The DNA for the CDR3 is TGTGCCTGGACTGGCGGGAGGGAGCAGTTCTTC.

The J gene is TRBJ2-7, the V gene TRBV6-6; 11 bases agree with TRBD2. The V gene's germline CDR1 is MNHNY and CDR2 SVGAGI (reference sequence). The J segment lost 2 bases and the V segment lost 6 bases, leaving 3 bases of the junction unmatched. The CDR3 covers 14 residues. In DNA, the CDR3 is TGTGCCAGCAGAAGACTAGCGGGACCCTACGAGCAGTACTTC. Protein sequence: CASRRLAGPYEQYF.

The chain combines TRBV5-4 with TRBJ2-2; 8 bases line up with TRBD2. V shed 1 base, J shed 1 base, and the junction held 0 bases outside the gene matches. The CDR3 totals 15 residues. Germline V gene lookup returns CDR1 SGHNT and CDR2 YYREEE (reference sequence). CDR3 coding DNA: TGTGCCAGCAGCTTGACTAGCGGGAACACCGGGGAGCTGTTTTTT. This codes for CASSLTSGNTGELFF.

The chain combines TRBV19 with TRBJ2-2; 7 bases map to TRBD2. CDR1 is LNHDA and CDR2 is SQIVND in the germline V gene (reference sequence). This CDR3 region has 13 residues. Losses at the gene ends were 5 bases for V and 5 bases for J; bases not matched to a gene: 2. The CDR3 loop is CASSPGGTGELFF. CDR3 nucleotides: TGTGCCAGTAGTCCCGGGGGGACCGGGGAGCTGTTTTTT.

The chain recombines TRBV6-1 with TRBJ2-7; D possibly corresponds to TRBD2 (7 bases). V was shortened by 2 bases and J by 4 bases, with 24 bases between the two germline ends. The CDR3 covers 18 residues. Germline CDR1 reads MNHNS; CDR2 reads SASEGT. The CDR3 is CASSERGGRWRERYEQYF. CDR3 DNA sequence: TGTGCCAGCAGTGAAAGAGGGGGAAGGTGGCGGGAGCGGTACGAGCAGTACTTC.

This chain joins TRBV4-2 and TRBJ1-4; D remains unclear. The CDR3 covers 16 residues. Germline loops: CDR1 LGHNA, CDR2 YNFKEQ. V gave up 3 bases and J gave up 3 bases, with 14 bases separating them. The CDR3 DNA reads as TGTGCCAGCAGCCACCTACTGACTGACTCTAATGAAAAACTGTTTTTT. Its translation is CASSHLLTDSNEKLFF.

The chain is built from TRBV30 and TRBJ2-1; TRBD2 is a possible D gene (6 bases). This CDR3 contains 12 residues. V gave up 5 bases and J gave up 8 bases, with 13 bases separating them. Per the germline V gene, CDR1 is GTSNPN and CDR2 is SVGIG (reference sequence). CDR3 amino acids: CAWSGDLDEQFF. DNA of the CDR3: TGTGCCTGGTCGGGGGACCTCGATGAGCAGTTCTTC.

The J gene is TRBJ2-3, the V gene TRBV6-1, with 9 bases aligning to TRBD1. The CDR3 is 15 amino acids. Germline CDR1 is MNHNS and CDR2 is SASEGT. V dropped 6 bases and J dropped 1; count of bases not matched to a gene: 5. CDR3 region: CASREQGAGTDTQYF. CDR3 DNA: TGTGCCAGCAGGGAACAGGGGGCCGGCACAGATACGCAGTATTTT.

This chain uses TRBV28 with TRBJ1-5; D ambiguous. Trimming removed 4 bases from V and 7 bases from J, with 5 bases in between. Germline CDR1 and CDR2: MDHEN and SYDVKM. The CDR3 runs to 11 residues. CDR3 in amino acids: CASSSLQPQHF. CDR3 in DNA: TGTGCCAGCAGTTCTCTCCAGCCCCAGCATTTT.

This chain connects TRBV5-1 to TRBJ2-2; TRBD2 aligns across 10 bases. V shed 1 base, J shed 7 bases, and the junction held 7 bases outside the gene matches. Per germline, CDR1 SGHRS and CDR2 YFSETQ. The CDR3 runs to 16 residues. DNA for the CDR3: TGCGCCAGCAGCTTGATGTCTAGCGGGAGCGGCGGGGAGCTGTTTTTT. This translates into CASSLMSSGSGGELFF. Looking up the rest from reference TRBV5-1 and TRBJ2-2 gives the full variable domain: KAGVTQTPRYLIKTRGQQVTLSCSPISGHRSVSWYQQTPGQGLQFLFEYFSETQRNKGNFPGRFSGRQFSNSRSEMNVSTLELGDSALYLCASSLMSSGSGGELFFGEGSRLTVL.